This record looks at one TCR beta chain sequence and its context. Using immunoSEQ multiplex PCR, the repertoire was profiled, and TCRdb retains in-frame clones only, with some absent. The data contain 200,000 to 300,000 clones, around 88% of them singletons. Germline CDR1 and CDR2: SNHLY and FYNNEI. CDR3 length equals 14 residues. The V end was cut by 11 bases, the J end by 0 bases, with 16 bases between. The data are from a study of blood T cell repertoires in COVID-19. Study information: The United States, Italy and Spain were the sources of the acute and convalescent COVID-19 samples. PBMCs, B-cell-depleted T cells, or T cells provided the cDNA or gDNA that made up the material.

Sequences were obtained from peripheral blood. The genes are TRBV2 and TRBJ1-1; D ambiguous. This receptor was identified in an elderly woman with COVID-19, enrolled during active disease. Here the CDR3 DNA reads TGTGCCGGAGCTAGAGAAGCGTTGAACACTGAAGCTTTCTTT. It encodes CAGAREALNTEAFF.